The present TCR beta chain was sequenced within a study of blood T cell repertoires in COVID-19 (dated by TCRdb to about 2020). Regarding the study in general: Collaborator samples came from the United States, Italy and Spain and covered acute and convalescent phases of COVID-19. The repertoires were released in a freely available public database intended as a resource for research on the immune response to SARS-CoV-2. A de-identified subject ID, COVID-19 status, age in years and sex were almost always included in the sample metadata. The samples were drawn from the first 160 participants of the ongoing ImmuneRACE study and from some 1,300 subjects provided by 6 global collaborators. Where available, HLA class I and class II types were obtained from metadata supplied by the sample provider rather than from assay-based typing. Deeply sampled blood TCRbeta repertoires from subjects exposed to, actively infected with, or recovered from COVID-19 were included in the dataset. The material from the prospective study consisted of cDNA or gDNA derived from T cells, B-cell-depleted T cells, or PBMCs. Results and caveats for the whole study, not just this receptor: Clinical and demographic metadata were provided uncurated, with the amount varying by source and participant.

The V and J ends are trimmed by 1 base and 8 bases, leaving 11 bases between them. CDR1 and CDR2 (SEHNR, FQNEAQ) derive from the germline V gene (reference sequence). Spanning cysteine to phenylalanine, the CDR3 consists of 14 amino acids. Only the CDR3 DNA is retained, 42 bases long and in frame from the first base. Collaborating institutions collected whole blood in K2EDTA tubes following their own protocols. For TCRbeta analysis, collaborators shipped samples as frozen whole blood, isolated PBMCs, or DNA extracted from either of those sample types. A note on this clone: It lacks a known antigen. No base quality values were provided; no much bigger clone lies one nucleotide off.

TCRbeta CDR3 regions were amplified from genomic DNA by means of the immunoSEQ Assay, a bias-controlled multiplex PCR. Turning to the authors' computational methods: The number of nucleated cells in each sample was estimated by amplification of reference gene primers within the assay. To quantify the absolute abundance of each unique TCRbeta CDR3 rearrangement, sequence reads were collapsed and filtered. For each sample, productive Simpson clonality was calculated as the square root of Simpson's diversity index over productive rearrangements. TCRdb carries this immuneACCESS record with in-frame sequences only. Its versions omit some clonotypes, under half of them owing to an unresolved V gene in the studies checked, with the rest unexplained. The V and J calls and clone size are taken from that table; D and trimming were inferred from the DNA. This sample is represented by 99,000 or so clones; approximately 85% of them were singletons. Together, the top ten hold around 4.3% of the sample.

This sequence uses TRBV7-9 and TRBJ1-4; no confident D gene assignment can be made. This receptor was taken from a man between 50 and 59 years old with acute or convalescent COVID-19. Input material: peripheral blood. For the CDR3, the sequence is CASSLDDSGEKLFF. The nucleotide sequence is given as TGTGCCAGCAGCTTAGATGACTCGGGGGAAAAACTGTTTTTT.